A selection of T cell receptor beta chains follows, all from one sample in a study of human T cells and chemical hapten exposure. Each CDR3 protein gets one entry after TCRdb re-called the RACE reads with MiXCR. The table records about 51,000 distinct CDR3 sequences, roughly 9.9% of them present only once. Material: whole blood, obtained in connection with sensitization to the hapten diphenylcyclopropenone (DPC). Every receptor here comes from a woman aged 40 to 50 with alopecia areata. Some clones in this sample may be carry-over from other donors' samples. CDR3s include the opening cysteine and the closing phenylalanine or tryptophan. The D gene is left open where the match is weak. Expanded clones are given a class, and other clones once, few, many or no size at all.

V gene	clone size	D gene	J gene	CDR3 protein	CDR3 DNA
TRBV19	many	NA	TRBJ2-3	CASMARGEADTQYF	TGTGCCAGTATGGCTAGGGGTGAGGCAGATACGCAGTATTTT
TRBV4-1	many	NA	TRBJ2-6	CASSHYWARRSGANVLTF	TGCGCCAGCAGCCATTATTGGGCACGGCGATCTGGGGCCAACGTCCTGACTTTC
TRBV29-1	many	NA	TRBJ1-1	CSVDLVAEAFF	TGCAGCGTTGATTTGGTCGCTGAAGCTTTCTTT
TRBV18	NA	TRBD1	TRBJ2-7	CASSSHGPGQVTYEQYF	TGTGCCAGCTCATCTCATGGACCGGGACAGGTGACCTACGAGCAGTACTTC
TRBV2	many	NA	TRBJ2-7	CASTEGGWSEQYF	TGTGCCAGCACCGAGGGGGGTTGGAGCGAGCAGTACTTC
TRBV6-1	many	NA	TRBJ1-5	CASSEKQGGQPQHF	TGTGCCAGCAGTGAAAAACAGGGCGGTCAGCCCCAGCATTTT
TRBV10-3	few	NA	TRBJ1-1	CAISDWGTNTEAFF	TGTGCCATCAGTGACTGGGGGACCAACACTGAAGCTTTCTTT
TRBV3-1	many	TRBD2	TRBJ2-1	CASQALAVKQFF	TGTGCCAGCCAGGCGCTAGCGGTCAAGCAGTTCTTC
TRBV4-1	few	TRBD1	TRBJ1-5	CASSGGQGGRVGQPQHF	TGCGCCAGCAGCGGTGGACAGGGAGGCCGGGTCGGGCAGCCCCAGCATTTT
TRBV19	few	TRBD2	TRBJ2-4	CASSPTSGGDPTKNIQYF	TGTGCCAGTAGTCCAACTAGCGGGGGGGATCCGACCAAAAACATTCAGTACTTC
TRBV7-2	few	TRBD1	TRBJ1-2	CASSWDRGFGYTF	TGTGCCAGCAGCTGGGACAGGGGATTCGGCTACACCTTC
TRBV4-1	many	NA	TRBJ2-1	CASSQGHNEQFF	TGCGCCAGCAGCCAAGGCCACAATGAGCAGTTCTTC
TRBV6-6	many	NA	TRBJ1-5	CASLTLNQPQHF	TGTGCCAGCCTCACCTTAAATCAGCCCCAGCATTTT
TRBV29-1	many	NA	TRBJ1-1	CSVAGPTEAFF	TGCAGCGTTGCTGGGCCCACTGAAGCTTTCTTT
TRBV6-5	many	NA	TRBJ1-1	CASSQTLAERATEAFF	TGTGCCAGCAGTCAAACCTTGGCAGAGCGGGCAACTGAAGCTTTCTTT
TRBV9	few	TRBD1	TRBJ2-7	CASNLGQSSYEQYF	TGTGCCAGCAACTTGGGACAGAGCTCCTACGAGCAGTACTTC
TRBV7-9	many	TRBD1	TRBJ1-5	CASSPDGTGSQPQHF	TGTGCCAGCAGCCCCGATGGGACAGGCAGTCAGCCCCAGCATTTT
TRBV28	many	NA	TRBJ2-3	CASRSPGGTSTDTQYF	TGTGCCAGCAGAAGTCCCGGGGGCACTAGCACAGATACGCAGTATTTT
TRBV12-3/TRBV12-4	many	NA	TRBJ1-1	CASSLKGNTEAFF	TGTGCCAGCAGTTTGAAGGGGAACACTGAAGCTTTCTTT
TRBV7-9	many	TRBD2	TRBJ2-4	CASSSGSGGLAKNIQYF	TGTGCCAGCAGCTCCGGTTCGGGGGGGTTAGCCAAAAACATTCAGTACTTC
TRBV7-2	many	TRBD1	TRBJ2-3	CASRPDRGGGETKYF	TGTGCCAGCAGGCCAGACAGGGGAGGAGGAGAAACAAAGTATTTT
TRBV7-6	many	NA	TRBJ2-5	CASSPTILATQYF	TGTGCCAGCAGCCCCACGATACTAGCTACCCAGTACTTC
TRBV28	NA	NA	TRBJ2-7	CASSLAEEQYF	TGTGCCAGCAGTCTCGCGGAAGAGCAGTACTTC
TRBV12-3/TRBV12-4	many	TRBD1	TRBJ1-4	CASTQRKQGAHNEKLFF	TGTGCCAGCACCCAGCGGAAACAGGGGGCTCATAATGAAAAACTGTTTTTT
TRBV10-2	few	NA	TRBJ2-7	CASSDGVPQYF	TGCGCCAGCAGTGACGGGGTACCGCAGTACTTC
TRBV2	few	NA	TRBJ1-1	CASSEPTAVSMNTEAFF	TGTGCCAGCAGTGAACCGACAGCCGTTAGTATGAACACTGAAGCTTTCTTT
TRBV12-3/TRBV12-4	many	NA	TRBJ2-3	CASSLGFSENTDTQYF	TGTGCCAGCAGTTTGGGGTTTTCCGAAAACACAGATACGCAGTATTTT
TRBV29-1	NA	NA	TRBJ1-2	CSVDGQSTTYGYTF	TGCAGCGTTGATGGGCAGAGCACTACCTATGGCTACACCTTC
TRBV28	few	NA	TRBJ2-7	CASSKNSYEQYF	TGTGCCAGCAGCAAAAACTCCTACGAGCAGTACTTC
TRBV6-5	few	NA	TRBJ1-1	CATQRGAVNTEAFF	TGTGCGACCCAACGAGGGGCAGTGAACACTGAAGCTTTCTTT
TRBV27	NA	TRBD1	TRBJ1-6	CASSLFKGAVRNSPLHF	TGTGCCAGCAGTTTATTTAAGGGGGCGGTGAGGAATTCACCCCTCCACTTT
TRBV28	NA	NA	TRBJ2-7	CASSFADGPYEQYF	TGTGCCAGCAGTTTTGCGGACGGCCCCTACGAGCAGTACTTC
TRBV5-1	few	NA	TRBJ2-1	CASSPGPETYNEQFF	TGCGCCAGCAGCCCGGGCCCGGAAACCTACAATGAGCAGTTCTTC
TRBV2	few	NA	TRBJ2-7	CASSATLQGEQYF	TGTGCCAGCAGTGCTACTTTACAGGGAGAGCAGTACTTC
TRBV20-1	many	TRBD2	TRBJ2-5	CSARVLSGGSQETQYF	TGCAGTGCTAGAGTTCTCAGCGGGGGGTCCCAAGAGACCCAGTACTTC
TRBV28	many	NA	TRBJ2-7	CASSFSVGGVYYEQYF	TGTGCCAGCAGTTTTAGCGTTGGAGGGGTGTACTACGAGCAGTACTTC
TRBV7-9	NA	NA	TRBJ2-1	CASSLRPGLDENEQFF	TGTGCCAGCAGCTTACGGCCGGGCCTAGACGAGAATGAGCAGTTCTTC
TRBV29-1	few	TRBD2	TRBJ2-7	CSVGVVAGREQYF	TGCAGCGTTGGGGTCGTAGCGGGGAGAGAGCAGTACTTC
TRBV29-1	many	NA	TRBJ2-3	CSVEGALRAGATDTQYF	TGCAGCGTTGAAGGGGCCCTTCGGGCGGGGGCCACAGATACGCAGTATTTT